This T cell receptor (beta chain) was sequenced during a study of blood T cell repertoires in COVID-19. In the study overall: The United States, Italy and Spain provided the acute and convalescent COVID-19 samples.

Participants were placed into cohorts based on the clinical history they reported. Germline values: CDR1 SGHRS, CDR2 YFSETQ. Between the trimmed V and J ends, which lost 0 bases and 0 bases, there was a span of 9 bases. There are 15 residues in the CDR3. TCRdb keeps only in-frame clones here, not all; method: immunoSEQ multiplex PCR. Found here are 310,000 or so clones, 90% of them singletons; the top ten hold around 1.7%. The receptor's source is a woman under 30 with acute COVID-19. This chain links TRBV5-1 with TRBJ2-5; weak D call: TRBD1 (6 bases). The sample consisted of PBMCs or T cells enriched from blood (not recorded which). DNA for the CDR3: TGCGCCAGCAGCTTGGGACCAGGGGACCAAGAGACCCAGTACTTC. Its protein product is CASSLGPGDQETQYF.